This T cell receptor (beta chain) was documented in a study of control samples from healthy donors and cancer patients. The CDR3 spans 22 residues. V lost 6 bases to trimming and J lost 4 bases; unmatched junction nucleotides: 26. Germline CDR1 reads SNHLY; CDR2 reads FYNNEI. Some clones are missing from TCRdb's copy, which holds only in-frame ones; the method was immunoSEQ multiplex PCR. The repertoire has roughly 180,000 clones, over 85% of them found once; the top ten carry over 4%. The clonotype was recovered from a woman aged 60-75 years in good health. The specimen was blood. The chain couples TRBV2 to TRBJ1-6; 8 bases line up with TRBD1. The CDR3 sequence: CASSLDRDRMTMRWSYNSPLHF. In DNA form, the CDR3 reads TGTGCCAGCAGCCTGGACAGGGACCGCATGACCATGAGGTGGTCTTATAATTCACCCCTCCACTTT. Using reference TRBV2 and TRBJ1-6 for the parts outside the CDR3, the full variable domain is EPEVTQTPSHQVTQMGQEVILRCVPISNHLYFYWYRQILGQKVEFLVSFYNNEISEKSEIFDDQFSVERPDGSNFTLKIRSTKLEDSAMYFCASSLDRDRMTMRWSYNSPLHFGNGTRLTVT.